The next 32 T cell receptor beta chains were all read from a single sample in a study of blood T cells in healthy people across ages (dated by TCRdb to about 2015). The method behind the library was 5' RACE. The instrument was an Illumina HiSeq 2500. A second PCR of about 6 to 12 cycles was run with a J-beta primer mix and a sample-barcoded 5' primer. TCRdb trimmed the raw reads at Q25, called clones with MiXCR and kept productive beta chains. When rows share a CDR3 protein, they turn into one entry using the most common DNA and genes. In all, the sample holds 650,000 to 800,000 distinct CDR3 sequences, and around 45% of those were seen once. The top ten constitute approximately 19% of the sample. Sequencing was done on a sample of blood. These receptors were taken from a man aged 55-75 years in good health.

V usage is TRBV20-1 and J usage is TRBJ1-1; no clear D. Germline assignment: CDR1 DFQATT and CDR2 SNEGSKA (reference sequence). Trimming took off 3 bases at V and 0 bases at J, with 8 bases between the two ends. The CDR3 length is 13 residues. CDR3 residues: CSASGRLNTEAFF. The CDR3 nucleotides read TGCAGTGCTAGTGGGCGGTTGAACACTGAAGCTTTCTTT.

The chain recombines TRBV4-1 with TRBJ2-3; 7 nucleotides line up with TRBD2. Germline V gene sequence: CDR1 MGHRA, CDR2 YSYEKL. Trimming removed 2 bases from V and 5 bases from J; junction bases left unmatched: 7. The CDR3 is 15 amino acids. Here the CDR3 DNA reads TGCGCCAGCAGCCAACCTATCGGGGGGAGAGATACGCAGTATTTT. Translating it yields CASSQPIGGRDTQYF.

This chain joins TRBV29-1 and TRBJ1-2; D remains unclear. This CDR3 comprises 12 residues. Germline values: CDR1 SQVTM, CDR2 ANQGSEA. Trimming pared 5 bases from V and 0 bases from J, leaving 7 bases between. CDR3 protein: CSVRRPNYGYTF. As DNA, the CDR3 is TGCAGCGTTAGGCGACCTAACTATGGCTACACCTTC.

The chain recombines TRBV6-5 with TRBJ1-6; D remains ambiguous. The V gene lost 6 bases and the J gene lost 6 bases, with 12 bases spanning the gap. The CDR3 totals 14 residues. Germline lookup yields CDR1 MNHEY and CDR2 SVGAGI. The CDR3 nucleotides read TGTGCCAGCAGCCCCGGGGATGGTAATTCACCCCTCCACTTT. As protein: CASSPGDGNSPLHF.

The chain combines TRBV20-1 with TRBJ2-1; 10 nucleotides line up with TRBD2. V was clipped by 3 bases and J by 5 bases; unmatched bases: 7. CDR1 is DFQATT and CDR2 is SNEGSKA in the germline V gene (reference sequence). CDR3 size: 15 residues. The chain's CDR3 is CSARVSGGPHNEQFF. Here the CDR3 DNA reads TGCAGTGCTAGGGTTAGCGGGGGGCCCCACAATGAGCAGTTCTTC.

The J gene is TRBJ2-7, the V gene TRBV15, with D maybe TRBD1 (6 bases). Germline loops: CDR1 LNHNV, CDR2 YYDKDF (reference sequence). The CDR3 consists of 14 residues. V lost 4 bases and J 1 base, leaving 11 bases between the germline ends. CDR3 residues: CATSKWGQSYEQYF. The CDR3, as DNA: TGTGCCACCAGCAAATGGGGACAATCCTACGAGCAGTACTTC.

V gene TRBV25-1 combines with J gene TRBJ2-6, with D perhaps matching TRBD1 (6 bases). From germline, CDR1 is MGHDK and CDR2 SYGVNS. The CDR3 runs to 17 residues. The ends were cut back, 5 bases at V and 0 bases at J, with 14 bases in the middle. CDR3 in amino acids: CASSSRGLYSGANVLTF. CDR3 sequence (DNA): TGTGCCAGCAGTAGCAGGGGCCTCTACTCTGGGGCCAACGTCCTGACTTTC.

As for this clonotype: A much larger clone lies a single base off, so this may be a read error. This rearrangement joins TRBV29-1 to TRBJ2-1; no clear D. The V gene lost 1 base and the J gene lost 10 bases, with 11 bases spanning the gap. The CDR3 runs 12 residues. Germline lookup yields CDR1 SQVTM and CDR2 ANQGSEA. The CDR3 DNA is TGCAGCGTTGAAGCTACGGCCTACGAGCAGTTCTTC. Encoded protein: CSVEATAYEQFF.

This clonotype has a handful of counts. The chain links TRBV27 to TRBJ1-2, with a possible D match to TRBD1 (5 bases). This CDR3 is 14 amino acids long. Germline CDR1 MNHEY, CDR2 SMNVEV (reference sequence). V shed 4 bases and J shed 8 bases, with 17 bases lying between them. CDR3 region: CASSSAGRVSGYTF. In DNA, the CDR3 is TGTGCCAGCAGTTCGGCAGGGAGAGTGAGCGGCTACACCTTC.

A note on this clonotype: The junction does not match germline at one end; this may be a read error. V and J are TRBV7-2 and TRBJ2-5, with D perhaps matching TRBD2 (6 bases). This CDR3 spans 15 amino acids. Germline V gene data show CDR1 as SGHTA and CDR2 as FQGNSA. CDR3 sequence: CASSPTSLPQETRYF. CDR3 sequence (DNA): TGTGCCAGCAGCCCGACTAGTTTGCCCCAAGAGACCCGGTACTTC.

The genes are TRBV29-1 and TRBJ2-4, with 7 bases aligning to TRBD1. CDR3 length equals 14 residues. CDR1 and CDR2 (germline): SQVTM, ANQGSEA. After removal of 6 bases from V and 1 base from J, the junction contained 6 bases not matched to a gene. DNA of the CDR3: TGCAGCGTCCGACAGGGATGGGCCAAAAACATTCAGTACTTC. Translation: CSVRQGWAKNIQYF.

This sequence joins TRBV11-2 and TRBJ2-7; 7 positions match TRBD1. This CDR3 region has 15 residues. The V gene end was trimmed by 5 bases and the J gene end by 7 bases; junction bases not matched to a gene: 14. The germline V gene encodes CDR1 SGHAT and CDR2 FQNNGV. As DNA, the CDR3 is TGTGCCAGCAGCCTTCGGACAGGCGCTGTGAAGGAGCAGTACTTC. It specifies CASSLRTGAVKEQYF.

This clonotype turned up a few times. The chain couples TRBV7-3 to TRBJ2-1, with TRBD1 matching 9 bases. J gave up 9 bases and V 5 bases, and 5 bases lay outside the gene matches. The CDR3 runs to 13 residues. The germline V gene encodes CDR1 SGHTA and CDR2 FQGTGA. This chain's CDR3 is CASSTTGGGEQFF. The DNA for the CDR3 is TGTGCCAGCAGCACCACAGGGGGCGGTGAGCAGTTCTTC.

The V gene is TRBV4-2, the J gene TRBJ2-1; TRBD2 matches 12 bases. V dropped 4 bases and J dropped 9; count of bases not matched to a gene: 7. This CDR3 is 15 amino acids long. CDR1 and CDR2 from the germline V gene are LGHNA and YNFKEQ. CDR3 sequence (DNA): TGTGCCAGCAGCCGACCGGGACTAGCGGGCTCTGAGCAGTTCTTC. Its translation is CASSRPGLAGSEQFF.

This clonotype has only a few counts. The chain joins TRBV6-5 to TRBJ1-2; D unclear. CDR3 length: 13 residues. Trimming removed 3 bases from V and 4 bases from J, with 9 bases in between. In germline, CDR1 is MNHEY, CDR2 SVGAGI. The CDR3 DNA sequence: TGTGCCAGCAGTTATTCAGGACTCTATGGCTACACCTTC. Protein sequence: CASSYSGLYGYTF.

In this sample, this clonotype turned up a few times. The chain uses TRBV11-2 and TRBJ2-1; 13 positions agree with TRBD2. Germline CDR1 SGHAT, CDR2 FQNNGV. Trimming removed 5 bases from V and 3 bases from J; junction bases left unmatched: 4. This CDR3 comprises 16 residues. This chain's CDR3 is CASSPTSGGYYNEQFF. In nucleotides, the CDR3 is TGTGCCAGCAGCCCGACTAGCGGGGGGTACTACAATGAGCAGTTCTTC.

This clonotype appeared a few times. The junction does not match germline at one end; this may be a read error. The CDR3 sequence is CASSPTGEGTDTQYF. The CDR3 DNA sequence: TGTGCCAGCAGTCCAACAGGGGAGGGCACAGATACGCAGTATTTT. The V gene is TRBV4-3, the J gene TRBJ2-3, with D possibly TRBD1 on 7 matching bases. From germline, CDR1 is LGHNA and CDR2 YSLEER. CDR3 length: 15 residues.

The rearrangement uses TRBV20-1 and TRBJ2-3; tentative D call: TRBD2 (5 bases). V lost 0 bases and J lost 4, with 17 bases in between. From germline, CDR1 is DFQATT and CDR2 SNEGSKA (reference sequence). The CDR3 sequence is 16 residues long. This CDR3 reads CSARDYRAVRADTQYF. CDR3 in DNA: TGCAGTGCTAGAGATTATAGGGCGGTGAGGGCAGATACGCAGTATTTT.

A note on this clonotype: The junction departs from germline at one end; a sequencing error may be responsible. The J gene is TRBJ1-2, the V gene TRBV24-1; D is unresolved. The CDR3 has 16 residues. Per germline, CDR1 KGHDR and CDR2 SFDVKD. The chain's CDR3 is CVTSEQPEDGYYGYTF. DNA of the CDR3: TGTGTCACCAGTGAACAACCTGAGGACGGATACTATGGCTACACCTTC.

The gene calls are TRBV27 and TRBJ2-2; D perhaps matches TRBD1 (6 bases). This CDR3 has 15 amino acids. CDR1 is MNHEY, CDR2 SMNVEV, per germline (reference sequence). Trimming cost V 1 base and J 4 bases, with 10 bases left between them. The CDR3 reads CASSLWPTGTGELFF. The DNA of the CDR3 is TGTGCCAGCAGTTTATGGCCGACAGGCACCGGGGAGCTGTTTTTT.

This clonotype was seen only a few times. The CDR3 nucleotides are TGTGCCAGCTCGCGAGGGGACGTGGAGCAGTACTTC. This sequence encodes CASSRGDVEQYF. V is TRBV18 and J is TRBJ2-4; either TRBD1 or TRBD2 may fit D (5 bases each). Trimming took off 6 bases at V and 13 bases at J, with 16 bases between the two ends. The CDR3 has 12 amino acids. CDR1 KGHSH and CDR2 LQKENI come from the germline V gene.

The chain uses TRBV15 and TRBJ1-6; D is unclear. CDR1 LNHNV and CDR2 YYDKDF come from the germline V gene (reference sequence). V gave up 1 base and J gave up 5 bases, with 9 bases separating them. This CDR3 is 15 amino acids long. The CDR3: CATSRVGQNNSPLHF. CDR3 bases: TGTGCCACCAGCAGAGTAGGCCAGAATAATTCACCCCTCCACTTT.

This clonotype has a count of ten or more. The chain joins TRBV11-3 to TRBJ1-1; D unclear. The CDR3 runs to 15 residues. The germline CDR1 and CDR2 sequences are SGHNT and YENEEA. Trimming removed 4 bases at V and 2 bases at J, with 14 bases between. The CDR3 loop reads CASSYYGGSNTEAFF. The DNA for the CDR3 is TGTGCCAGCAGCTATTACGGAGGATCAAACACTGAAGCTTTCTTT.

This chain uses TRBV6-6 with TRBJ2-3; D unresolved. Looked up from germline, CDR1 is MNHNY and CDR2 is SVGAGI (reference sequence). V gave up 6 bases and J gave up 4 bases, with 14 bases separating them. This CDR3 is 14 amino acids long. This chain's CDR3 is CASRAPAIADTQYF. CDR3 sequence (DNA): TGTGCCAGCAGAGCCCCAGCAATTGCAGATACGCAGTATTTT.

In its sample, this clonotype was seen a few times. The rearrangement links TRBV7-9 to TRBJ2-1; TRBD2 matches at 8 bases. Germline CDR1 SEHNR, CDR2 FQNEAQ (reference sequence). Losses at the gene ends were 4 bases for V and 6 bases for J; bases not matched to a gene: 8. CDR3 size: 15 residues. In DNA form, the CDR3 reads TGTGCCAGCAGCTCTCCGGGGGCGGGAGGCAATGAGCAGTTCTTC. Its protein is CASSSPGAGGNEQFF.

V usage is TRBV5-8 and J usage is TRBJ1-5, with a weak D call TRBD1 (5 bases). V shed 2 bases and J shed 0 bases, with 12 bases lying between them. This CDR3 has 16 residues. Germline CDR1 is SGHTS and CDR2 is YDEGEE. CDR3 bases: TGTGCCAGCAGCTTAAAGGGACGGCATAGCAATCAGCCCCAGCATTTT. Its translation is CASSLKGRHSNQPQHF.

This chain uses TRBV4-3 with TRBJ1-1; D gene unclear. Germline V gene data show CDR1 as LGHNA and CDR2 as YSLEER. The CDR3 loop spans 12 amino acids. V dropped 1 base and J dropped 3 bases, with 3 bases sitting between them. Here the CDR3 reads CASSQVYTEAFF. Here the CDR3 DNA reads TGCGCCAGCAGCCAAGTTTACACTGAAGCTTTCTTT.

This clonotype was observed a handful of times. The chain links TRBV7-3 to TRBJ2-1; TRBD1 might be the D (7 bases). Between the trimmed V and J ends, which lost 5 bases and 4 bases, there was a span of 18 bases. This CDR3 has 16 residues. Germline values: CDR1 SGHTA, CDR2 FQGTGA. CDR3 bases: TGTGCCAGCAGCCCACAGGGGACTCCAACTTACAATGAGCAGTTCTTC. The encoded protein is CASSPQGTPTYNEQFF.

The CDR3 DNA reads as TGCAGTGCTAGAATGACGGGGGTTAGCACAGATACGCAGTATTTT. The encoded protein is CSARMTGVSTDTQYF. The chain has TRBV20-1 and TRBJ2-3; possibly TRBD2 for D (6 bases). Per the germline V gene, CDR1 is DFQATT and CDR2 is SNEGSKA (reference sequence). Trimming removed 2 bases from V and 0 bases from J, with 12 bases in between. CDR3 length equals 15 residues.

This chain connects TRBV20-1 to TRBJ2-5; possibly TRBD1 or TRBD2 for D (6 bases each). V lost 0 bases and J 4 bases, leaving 15 bases between the germline ends. Per germline, CDR1 DFQATT and CDR2 SNEGSKA (reference sequence). This CDR3 region has 15 residues. The CDR3 coding sequence is TGCAGTGCTAGAGATGGACGCGAGGGGGGAGAGACCCAGTACTTC. Protein sequence: CSARDGREGGETQYF.

On this clonotype: Compared with germline, one end of the junction differs, possibly owing to a read error. CDR3 coding DNA: TGTGCCAGCAGCTTAGTATACGGGAGCGGGGGTGCAGATACGCGGTATTTT. Amino acids: CASSLVYGSGGADTRYF. This chain connects TRBV11-3 to TRBJ2-3, with 8 bases identical to TRBD2. CDR3 length equals 17 residues. Germline values: CDR1 SGHNT, CDR2 YENEEA.

This chain uses TRBV12-3 or TRBV12-4 with TRBJ2-5, with D perhaps matching TRBD1 or TRBD2 (5 bases each). This CDR3 region has 13 residues. V shed 7 bases and J shed 2 bases, with 11 bases lying between them. CDR3 region: CASTRDRQETQYF. CDR3 in DNA: TGTGCCAGCACCCGGGACCGTCAAGAGACCCAGTACTTC.